A single sample gave rise to the 14 T cell receptor beta chains below, sequenced in a study of T cells in Graves' hyperthyroidism and ophthalmopathy. Regions amplified from RNA transcripts were the TCR beta CDR3 regions. Using the HTBI primer set, a first-round RT-PCR was run on the TCR CDR3. TCRdb called the multiplex PCR reads again in MiXCR, with one record for every CDR3 protein. The table lists 550,000 to 600,000 distinct CDR3 sequences, about a sixth of them singletons. The sequencing sample was made of blood. The source is a woman between 18 and 29 years old with Graves' hyperthyroidism.

This clonotype was counted only a few times. The chain links TRBV10-3 to TRBJ2-2; tentative D call: TRBD2 (5 bases). Germline CDR1 is ENHRY and CDR2 is SYGVKD. Trimming took off 8 bases at V and 2 bases at J, with 18 bases between the two ends. This CDR3 has 16 residues. The CDR3 loop reads CAILPSAGPNTGELFF. The CDR3 bases are TGTGCCATCCTACCGTCGGCGGGCCCTAACACCGGGGAGCTGTTTTTT.

This clonotype was recorded many times. CDR3 protein: CSASPAGRETQYF. CDR3 DNA: TGCAGTGCTAGCCCGGCAGGGAGAGAGACCCAGTACTTC. The chain combines TRBV20-1 with TRBJ2-5; D possibly uses TRBD1 or TRBD2 (5 bases each). CDR1 and CDR2 (germline): DFQATT, SNEGSKA (reference sequence). The CDR3 runs 13 residues. Trimming cost V 3 bases and J 4 bases, with 12 bases left between them.

This clonotype was picked up many times. The chain uses TRBV20-1 and TRBJ2-3, with D perhaps matching TRBD2 (5 bases). The germline V and J ends were trimmed by 3 bases and 3 bases, with 16 bases remaining between them. Germline V lookup: CDR1 DFQATT, CDR2 SNEGSKA (reference sequence). This CDR3 is built from 15 residues. This chain's CDR3 is CSASPSPLRTDTQYF. The CDR3 DNA reads TGCAGTGCTAGCCCTAGCCCCCTTCGGACAGATACGCAGTATTTT.

To note about this clonotype: The junction departs from the called germline gene at one end, perhaps through a read error. V is TRBV28 and J is TRBJ2-7, with 7 bases that match TRBD1. The V gene's germline CDR1 is MDHEN and CDR2 SYDVKM. CDR3 length equals 16 residues. The CDR3 region has the DNA TGTGCCGGCAGTTTCGGTGACAGGGCGCCCCTCTACGAGCAGTACTTC. As protein: CAGSFGDRAPLYEQYF.

The rearrangement uses TRBV12-3 or TRBV12-4 and TRBJ1-6; D uncertain. The V end lost 8 bases, the J end lost 8 bases, and 7 bases lay between the germline ends. This CDR3 is 11 amino acids long. The CDR3 coding sequence is TGTGCCAGCCCTCTGGATTCACCCCTCCACTTT. Its protein is CASPLDSPLHF.

This clonotype was recorded at least ten times. This rearrangement joins TRBV2 to TRBJ2-7; D unclear. The germline V gene encodes CDR1 SNHLY and CDR2 FYNNEI. This CDR3 is 10 amino acids long. V lost 7 bases and J lost 5, with 6 bases in between. Here the CDR3 reads CASNGNEQYF. In nucleotides, the CDR3 is TGTGCCAGCAACGGTAACGAGCAGTACTTC.

This clonotype was counted between two and nine times. The V gene is TRBV19, the J gene TRBJ1-1; D gene unclear. Germline values: CDR1 LNHDA, CDR2 SQIVND (reference sequence). This CDR3 comprises 15 residues. V lost 1 base and J 0 bases, leaving 9 bases between the germline ends. The CDR3 here is CASSIGPGMNTEAFF. The CDR3 coding sequence is TGTGCCAGTAGTATAGGCCCAGGCATGAACACTGAAGCTTTCTTT.

The chain is built from TRBV7-9 and TRBJ2-5, with D perhaps matching TRBD2 (6 bases). V was shortened by 3 bases and J by 2 bases, with 10 bases between the two germline ends. The germline CDR1 and CDR2 sequences are SEHNR and FQNEAQ (reference sequence). The CDR3 is 14 residues long. In nucleotides, the CDR3 is TGTGCCAGCAGCTTTTTCGGGGGTCAAGAGACCCAGTACTTC. Amino acids: CASSFFGGQETQYF.

There are a few counts of this clonotype. The V gene is TRBV5-1, the J gene TRBJ2-7, with D possibly being TRBD2 (6 bases). This CDR3 has 13 residues. CDR1 is SGHRS, CDR2 YFSETQ, per germline. Trimming took 0 bases from V and 9 from J, leaving 13 bases between them. CDR3 nucleotide sequence: TGCGCCAGCAGCTTGGGTCGGGGGAGCGGGCAGTACTTC. Translated, it gives CASSLGRGSGQYF.

For the CDR3, the DNA is TGTGCCAGCTCACCGGGGGGAGGTGTCATGGACACTGAAGCTTTCTTT. Protein sequence: CASSPGGGVMDTEAFF. The genes are TRBV18 and TRBJ1-1, with D perhaps TRBD1 (5 bases). Trimming cost V 3 bases and J 3 bases, with 17 bases left between them. Germline V lookup: CDR1 KGHSH, CDR2 LQKENI. The CDR3 runs 16 residues.

The CDR3 reads CASSSNQKDGYTF. For the CDR3, the DNA is TGTGCCAGCAGTTCCAACCAGAAGGACGGCTACACCTTC. The rearrangement uses TRBV6-9 and TRBJ1-2; D unclear. The V end lost 4 bases, the J end lost 8 bases, and 14 bases lay between the germline ends. Germline loops: CDR1 MNHGY, CDR2 SVAAGI. The CDR3 is 13 amino acids.

This clonotype was seen at least ten times. The rearrangement links TRBV28 to TRBJ2-1; D not resolved. The V and J ends lost 5 bases and 0 bases respectively, with 14 bases between them. Germline CDR1 and CDR2: MDHEN and SYDVKM. CDR3 size: 16 residues. Here the CDR3 reads CASSGRPASSYNEQFF. The DNA of the CDR3 is TGTGCCAGCAGTGGTCGACCCGCGAGCTCCTACAATGAGCAGTTCTTC.

The chain links TRBV20-1 to TRBJ1-1; 9 bases fit TRBD1. V trimming: 2 bases; J trimming: 4 bases; junction bases outside the gene matches: 2. CDR1 and CDR2 from the germline V gene are DFQATT and SNEGSKA (reference sequence). CDR3 length: 13 amino acids. CDR3 nucleotides: TGCAGTGCTAGACCGGGACAGGGCACTGAAGCTTTCTTT. Its translation is CSARPGQGTEAFF.

This clonotype was observed a few times. CDR3 amino acids: CASSRQGRTLHF. The CDR3 DNA reads as TGTGCCAGCAGTCGACAGGGGCGAACCCTCCACTTT. This chain joins TRBV6-1 and TRBJ1-6; 8 bases match TRBD1. CDR1 and CDR2 from the germline V gene are MNHNS and SASEGT. The ends lost 5 bases at V and 14 bases at J; junction bases unmatched: 5. This CDR3 is built from 12 residues.